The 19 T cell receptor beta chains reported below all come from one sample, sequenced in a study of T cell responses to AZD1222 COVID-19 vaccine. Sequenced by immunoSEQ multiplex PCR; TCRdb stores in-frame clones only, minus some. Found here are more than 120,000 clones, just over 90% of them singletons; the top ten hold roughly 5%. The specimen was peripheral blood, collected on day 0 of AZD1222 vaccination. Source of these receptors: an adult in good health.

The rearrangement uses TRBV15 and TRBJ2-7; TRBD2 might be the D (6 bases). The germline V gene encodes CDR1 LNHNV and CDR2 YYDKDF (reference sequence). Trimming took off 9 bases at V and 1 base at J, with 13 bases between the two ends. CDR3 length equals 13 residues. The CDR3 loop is CATSHRGSYEQYF. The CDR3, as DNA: TGTGCCACATCCCACCGGGGGTCCTACGAGCAGTACTTC.

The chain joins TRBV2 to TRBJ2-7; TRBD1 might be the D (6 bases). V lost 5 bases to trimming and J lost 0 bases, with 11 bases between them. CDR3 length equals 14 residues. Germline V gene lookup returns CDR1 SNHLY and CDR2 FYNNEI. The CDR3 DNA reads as TGTGCCAGCAGTTCGACAGGAAGCTCCTACGAGCAGTACTTC. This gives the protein CASSSTGSSYEQYF. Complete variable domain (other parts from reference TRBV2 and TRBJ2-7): EPEVTQTPSHQVTQMGQEVILRCVPISNHLYFYWYRQILGQKVEFLVSFYNNEISEKSEIFDDQFSVERPDGSNFTLKIRSTKLEDSAMYFCASSSTGSSYEQYFGPGTRLTVT.

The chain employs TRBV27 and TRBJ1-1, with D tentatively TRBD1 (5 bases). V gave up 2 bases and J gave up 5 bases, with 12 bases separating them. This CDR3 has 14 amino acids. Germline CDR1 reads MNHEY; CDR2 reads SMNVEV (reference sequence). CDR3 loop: CASSLRGLGTEAFF. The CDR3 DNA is TGTGCCAGCAGTTTAAGGGGTTTGGGTACTGAAGCTTTCTTT.

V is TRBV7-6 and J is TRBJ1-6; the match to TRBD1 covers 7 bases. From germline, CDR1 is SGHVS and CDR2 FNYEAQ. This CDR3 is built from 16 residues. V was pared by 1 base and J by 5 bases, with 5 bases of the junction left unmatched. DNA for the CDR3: TGTGCCAGCAGCTTAGAGTCAGGGGGGAATAATTCACCCCTCCACTTT. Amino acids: CASSLESGGNNSPLHF.

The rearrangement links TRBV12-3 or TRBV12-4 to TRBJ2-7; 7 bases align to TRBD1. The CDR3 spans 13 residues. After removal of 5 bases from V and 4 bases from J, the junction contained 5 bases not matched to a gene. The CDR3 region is CASSPGQIYEQYF. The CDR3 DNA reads TGTGCCAGCAGTCCGGGACAGATTTACGAGCAGTACTTC.

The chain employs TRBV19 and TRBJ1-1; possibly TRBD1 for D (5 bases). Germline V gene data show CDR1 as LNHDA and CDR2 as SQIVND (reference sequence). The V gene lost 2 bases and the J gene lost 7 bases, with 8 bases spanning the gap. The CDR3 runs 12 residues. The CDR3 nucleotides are TGTGCCAGTAGTATATTCCAGGGTGAAGCTTTCTTT. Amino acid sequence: CASSIFQGEAFF.

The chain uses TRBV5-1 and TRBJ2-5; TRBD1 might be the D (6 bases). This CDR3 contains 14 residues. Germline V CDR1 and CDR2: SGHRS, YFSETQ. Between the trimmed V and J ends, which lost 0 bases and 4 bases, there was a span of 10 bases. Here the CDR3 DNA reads TGCGCCAGCAGCTTGGGACAGGCGAGAGAGACCCAGTACTTC. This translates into CASSLGQARETQYF. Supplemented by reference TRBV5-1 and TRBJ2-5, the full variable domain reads KAGVTQTPRYLIKTRGQQVTLSCSPISGHRSVSWYQQTPGQGLQFLFEYFSETQRNKGNFPGRFSGRQFSNSRSEMNVSTLELGDSALYLCASSLGQARETQYFGPGTRLLVL.

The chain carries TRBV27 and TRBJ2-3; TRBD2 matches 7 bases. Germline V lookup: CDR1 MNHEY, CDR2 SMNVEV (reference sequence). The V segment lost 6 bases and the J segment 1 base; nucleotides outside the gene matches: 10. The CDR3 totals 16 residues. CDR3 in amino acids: CASSSPISGGTDTQYF. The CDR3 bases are TGTGCCAGCAGCTCCCCGATAAGCGGGGGCACAGATACGCAGTATTTT.

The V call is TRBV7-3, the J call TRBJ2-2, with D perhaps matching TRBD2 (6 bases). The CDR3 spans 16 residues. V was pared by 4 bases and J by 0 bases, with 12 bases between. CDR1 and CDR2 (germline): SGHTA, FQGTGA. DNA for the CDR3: TGTGCCAGCAGCTCCTTTGGGACTGCGAACACCGGGGAGCTGTTTTTT. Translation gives CASSSFGTANTGELFF.

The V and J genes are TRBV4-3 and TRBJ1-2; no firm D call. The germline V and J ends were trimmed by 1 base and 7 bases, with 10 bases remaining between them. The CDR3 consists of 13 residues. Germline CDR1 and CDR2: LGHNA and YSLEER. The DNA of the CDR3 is TGCGCCAGCAGCCAAGTTATTGCGGGTGGCTACACCTTC. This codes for CASSQVIAGGYTF.

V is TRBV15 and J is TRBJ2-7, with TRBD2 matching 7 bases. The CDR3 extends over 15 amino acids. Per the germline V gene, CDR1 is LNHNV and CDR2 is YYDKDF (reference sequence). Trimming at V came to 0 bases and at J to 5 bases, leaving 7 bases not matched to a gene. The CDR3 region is CATSRDLGRGDEQYF. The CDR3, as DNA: TGTGCCACCAGCAGAGATTTAGGACGGGGGGACGAGCAGTACTTC.

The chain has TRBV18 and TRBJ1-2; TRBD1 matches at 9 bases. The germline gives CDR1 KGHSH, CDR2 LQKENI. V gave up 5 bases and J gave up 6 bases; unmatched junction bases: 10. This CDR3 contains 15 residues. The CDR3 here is CASSSGQGSGHGYTF. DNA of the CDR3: TGTGCCAGCTCATCGGGACAGGGATCGGGGCATGGCTACACCTTC. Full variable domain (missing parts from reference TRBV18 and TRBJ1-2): NAGVMQNPRHLVRRRGQEARLRCSPMKGHSHVYWYRQLPEEGLKFMVYLQKENIIDESGMPKERFSAEFPKEGPSILRIQQVVRGDSAAYFCASSSGQGSGHGYTFGSGTRLTVV.

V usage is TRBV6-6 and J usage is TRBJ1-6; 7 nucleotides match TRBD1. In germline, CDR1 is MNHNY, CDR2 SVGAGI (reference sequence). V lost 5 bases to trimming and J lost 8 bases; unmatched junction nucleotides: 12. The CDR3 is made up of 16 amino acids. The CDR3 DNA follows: TGTGCCAGCAGTCGAACTGGGACAGCGGGATATTCACCCCTCCACTTT. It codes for CASSRTGTAGYSPLHF.

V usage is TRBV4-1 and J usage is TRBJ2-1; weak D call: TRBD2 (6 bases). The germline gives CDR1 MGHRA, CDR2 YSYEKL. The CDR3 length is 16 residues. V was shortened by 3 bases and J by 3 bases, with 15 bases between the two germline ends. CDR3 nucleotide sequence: TGCGCCAGCAGCCATATTACGGGAGTCCTCTACAATGAGCAGTTCTTC. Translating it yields CASSHITGVLYNEQFF.

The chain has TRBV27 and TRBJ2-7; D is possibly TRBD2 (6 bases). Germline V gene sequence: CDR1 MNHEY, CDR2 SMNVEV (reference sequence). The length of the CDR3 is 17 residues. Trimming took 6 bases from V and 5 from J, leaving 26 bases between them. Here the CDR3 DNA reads TGTGCCAGCAGCCTACATCCCCGGGCCCTGGGACTTGACGAGCAGTACTTC. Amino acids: CASSLHPRALGLDEQYF.

The CDR3 loop reads CASRTLDRGQAMNTEAFF. CDR3 nucleotide sequence: TGTGCCAGTAGAACGCTTGACAGGGGGCAAGCGATGAACACTGAAGCTTTCTTT. V is TRBV19 and J is TRBJ1-1; 10 bases are a match to TRBD1. V dropped 6 bases and J dropped 0; count of bases not matched to a gene: 13. The CDR3 totals 18 residues. In germline, CDR1 is LNHDA, CDR2 SQIVND (reference sequence).

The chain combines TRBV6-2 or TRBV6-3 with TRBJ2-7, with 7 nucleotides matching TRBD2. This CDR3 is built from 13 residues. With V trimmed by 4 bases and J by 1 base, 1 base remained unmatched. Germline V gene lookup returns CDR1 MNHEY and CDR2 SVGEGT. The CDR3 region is CASSWGGSYEQYF. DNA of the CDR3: TGTGCCAGCAGTTGGGGGGGGTCCTACGAGCAGTACTTC.

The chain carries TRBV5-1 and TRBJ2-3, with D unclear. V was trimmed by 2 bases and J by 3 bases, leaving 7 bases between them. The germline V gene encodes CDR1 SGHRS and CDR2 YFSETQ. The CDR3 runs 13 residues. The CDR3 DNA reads TGCGCCAGCAGCTTCTGGGTAACAGATACGCAGTATTTT. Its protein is CASSFWVTDTQYF.

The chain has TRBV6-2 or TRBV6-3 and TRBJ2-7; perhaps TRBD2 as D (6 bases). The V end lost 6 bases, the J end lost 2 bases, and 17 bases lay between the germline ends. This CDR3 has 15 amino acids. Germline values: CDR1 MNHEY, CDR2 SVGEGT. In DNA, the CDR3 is TGTGCCAGCAGCCCCGCGGGACTTGGGACCTACGAGCAGTACTTC. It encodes CASSPAGLGTYEQYF.